The 18 T cell receptor beta chains listed next were all sequenced from one sample in a study of metastatic and nonmetastatic thyroid tumors (dated by TCRdb to the early 2020s). Before undergoing thyroid surgery, none of the patients had been given any kind of treatment. Libraries were built with PCR. TCRdb shows the sequencer as Illumina HiSeq 4000. TCRdb took the public reads, trimmed them with fastp at Q25, ran MiXCR for clone calling and kept in-frame beta chains. For this sample the table gives around 30,000 clones, of which 10% to 15% were detected only once. The ten biggest clones cover roughly 5% of the sample. The sample comprised blood. These receptors came from a female donor with papillary thyroid cancer or a benign thyroid nodule (not recorded which). Some clones in this sample may be carry-over from other donors' samples.

Relative to its sample, this clone is medium-sized. The CDR3 DNA sequence: TGTGCCTGGAGCGGACAGGGATCCTACGAGCAGTACTTC. Protein sequence: CAWSGQGSYEQYF. The chain recombines TRBV30 with TRBJ2-7; 8 nucleotides match TRBD1. This CDR3 region has 13 residues. J lost 1 base, V lost 3 bases, and 2 bases had no gene match. CDR1 is GTSNPN and CDR2 is SVGIG in the germline V gene (reference sequence).

This clone was observed at least ten times. The chain couples TRBV7-2 to TRBJ2-3; 7 bases are a match to TRBD2. The CDR3 is made up of 16 amino acids. The V segment lost 5 bases and the J segment 2 bases; nucleotides outside the gene matches: 10. Per the germline V gene, CDR1 is SGHTA and CDR2 is FQGNSA. The CDR3: CASSLGGGTFTDTQYF. The CDR3 DNA reads TGTGCCAGCAGCCTGGGGGGAGGGACCTTCACAGATACGCAGTATTTT. Based on the CDR3 plus reference TRBV7-2 and TRBJ2-3, the full variable domain is GAGVSQSPSNKVTEKGKDVELRCDPISGHTALYWYRQSLGQGLEFLIYFQGNSAPDKSGLPSDRFSAERTGGSVSTLTIQRTQQEDSAVYLCASSLGGGTFTDTQYFGPGTRLTVL.

The table lists this clone with many counts. This chain uses TRBV20-1 with TRBJ2-1; 11 nucleotides line up with TRBD2. The V gene end was trimmed by 3 bases and the J gene end by 10 bases; junction bases not matched to a gene: 8. The CDR3 is 14 amino acids. Germline CDR1 DFQATT, CDR2 SNEGSKA (reference sequence). CDR3 amino acids: CSARGLAVLEEQFF. Here the CDR3 DNA reads TGCAGTGCTAGGGGACTAGCGGTTCTTGAGGAGCAGTTCTTC.

Concerning this clone: This clone may be a read error of a much larger clone one base away. The rearrangement joins TRBV27 to TRBJ2-2; no reliable D call. The length of the CDR3 is 15 residues. V gave up 6 bases and J gave up 3 bases, with 14 bases separating them. The germline gives CDR1 MNHEY, CDR2 SMNVEV (reference sequence). CDR3 sequence reads: CASRLLYRDTGELFF. The CDR3 bases are TGTGCCAGCAGGTTACTCTATAGGGACACCGGGGAGCTGTTTTTT.

This chain connects TRBV20-1 to TRBJ2-3; 10 nucleotides agree with TRBD2. V gave up 3 bases and J gave up 4 bases; unmatched junction bases: 7. This CDR3 is built from 15 residues. Germline lookup yields CDR1 DFQATT and CDR2 SNEGSKA (reference sequence). DNA of the CDR3: TGCAGTGCTAGTTCGAGCGGGAGGGCCTCAGATACGCAGTATTTT. Translation gives CSASSSGRASDTQYF.

There are many counts of this clone. The V call is TRBV24-1, the J call TRBJ2-1; D ambiguous. Trimming removed 0 bases at V and 7 bases at J, with 0 bases between. Germline V gene lookup returns CDR1 KGHDR and CDR2 SFDVKD. This CDR3 has 11 amino acids. CDR3 region: CATSDLNEQFF. In DNA form, the CDR3 reads TGTGCCACCAGTGATTTGAATGAGCAGTTCTTC.

This clone was recorded at least ten times. V usage is TRBV12-5 and J usage is TRBJ2-1, with 8 bases that match TRBD2. Germline V gene sequence: CDR1 LGHNT, CDR2 FRNRAP. V was pared by 1 base and J by 7 bases, with 12 bases of the junction left unmatched. The length of the CDR3 is 17 residues. CDR3 in DNA: TGTGCTAGTGGTTTGGGTTCTTCCGGGAGGGCCGGGAATGAGCAGTTCTTC. Translation: CASGLGSSGRAGNEQFF. The whole variable domain, filled in from reference TRBV12-5 and TRBJ2-1, reads DARVTQTPRHKVTEMGQEVTMRCQPILGHNTVFWYRQTMMQGLELLAYFRNRAPLDDSGMPKDRFSAEMPDATLATLKIQPSEPRDSAVYFCASGLGSSGRAGNEQFFGPGTRLTVL.

Ten or more counts support this clone. The chain combines TRBV29-1 with TRBJ1-2; possible D gene TRBD1, 5 bases. Germline loops: CDR1 SQVTM, CDR2 ANQGSEA. The CDR3 has 12 amino acids. The V end was cut by 6 bases, the J end by 6 bases, with 14 bases between. CDR3 DNA sequence: TGCAGCGTAGAGGGAGGGGCGGATGGCTACACCTTC. This codes for CSVEGGADGYTF.

By sample share, this clone is medium-sized. This chain links TRBV9 with TRBJ2-2; 9 bases map to TRBD1. The CDR3 has 16 residues. Losses at the gene ends were 0 bases for V and 6 bases for J; bases not matched to a gene: 6. Germline CDR1 and CDR2: SGDLS and YYNGEE. Here the CDR3 reads CASSVGKDRGAGELFF. Here the CDR3 DNA reads TGTGCCAGCAGCGTAGGGAAGGACAGGGGAGCCGGGGAGCTGTTTTTT.

This clone came up many times. As DNA, the CDR3 is TGTGCCAGCAGTGGATTGTTGGCTAGCGGGAGGAGGAAGAACACCGGGGAGCTGTTTTTT. Amino acid sequence: CASSGLLASGRRKNTGELFF. This chain joins TRBV25-1 and TRBJ2-2; 11 bases match TRBD2. The CDR3 is 20 amino acids. V was clipped by 4 bases and J by 1 base; unmatched bases: 14. Per germline, CDR1 MGHDK and CDR2 SYGVNS.

This clone was counted ten times or more. The V gene is TRBV12-3 or TRBV12-4, the J gene TRBJ1-6; D remains ambiguous. The CDR3 has 11 amino acids. V was trimmed by 1 base and J by 11 bases, leaving 3 bases between them. CDR3 region: CASSLGTPLHF. The CDR3 DNA is TGTGCCAGCAGTTTAGGAACACCCCTCCACTTT.

In its sample, this clone was seen many times. This chain links TRBV5-4 with TRBJ1-4, with 10 nucleotides matching TRBD1. V dropped 4 bases and J dropped 7; count of bases not matched to a gene: 4. CDR3 length: 14 residues. Germline V gene lookup returns CDR1 SGHNT and CDR2 YYREEE (reference sequence). The CDR3 DNA sequence: TGTGCCAGCAGCAAGGGACAGGGGACTGAAAAACTGTTTTTT. Translated, it gives CASSKGQGTEKLFF.

This clone has a count of ten or more. The chain uses TRBV24-1 and TRBJ1-1; no firm D call. CDR1 is KGHDR and CDR2 is SFDVKD in the germline V gene. The CDR3 consists of 13 residues. The V end lost 7 bases, the J end lost 3 bases, and 11 bases lay between the germline ends. CDR3 in amino acids: CATRPKVDTEAFF. CDR3 coding DNA: TGTGCCACCAGGCCTAAGGTTGACACTGAAGCTTTCTTT.

This rearrangement joins TRBV5-1 to TRBJ2-3, with D uncertain. V was clipped by 9 bases and J by 5 bases, with 16 bases between them. The CDR3 runs to 13 residues. CDR1 and CDR2 (germline): SGHRS, YFSETQ. DNA for the CDR3: TGCGCCATCATCTTGGCCGTGCGAGATACGCAGTATTTT. This encodes CAIILAVRDTQYF. The full variable domain, rest sourced from reference TRBV5-1 and TRBJ2-3, is KAGVTQTPRYLIKTRGQQVTLSCSPISGHRSVSWYQQTPGQGLQFLFEYFSETQRNKGNFPGRFSGRQFSNSRSEMNVSTLELGDSALYLCAIILAVRDTQYFGPGTRLTVL.

In this sample, this clone turned up many times. This chain joins TRBV20-1 and TRBJ1-1, with D uncertain. This CDR3 is 13 amino acids long. The V and J ends lost 0 bases and 1 base respectively, with 6 bases between them. The germline CDR1 and CDR2 sequences are DFQATT and SNEGSKA (reference sequence). CDR3 region: CSARDWGNTEAFF. CDR3 in DNA: TGCAGTGCTAGAGATTGGGGGAACACTGAAGCTTTCTTT.

The chain couples TRBV11-2 to TRBJ2-1; the D gene is possibly TRBD2 (6 bases). The CDR3 loop spans 14 amino acids. Germline V gives CDR1 SGHAT, CDR2 FQNNGV. V lost 0 bases and J 6 bases, leaving 9 bases between the germline ends. CDR3 loop: CASSLDGSFNEQFF. In DNA form, the CDR3 reads TGTGCCAGCAGCTTAGACGGGAGTTTCAATGAGCAGTTCTTC.

This clone has only a few counts. Mismatch with germline at one junction end may stem from a read error. Additional DNA sequences in this sample encode the identical CDR3. This sequence joins TRBV10-3 and TRBJ1-2; tentative D call: TRBD1 (6 bases). Germline-derived CDR1 and CDR2 are ENHRY and SYGVKD. The CDR3 is 12 residues long. CDR3 in DNA: TGTGCCATCAGTGAGAGGGGGACTGTAAACACTTTC. Translating gives CAISERGTVNTF.

The V call is TRBV27, the J call TRBJ2-7; 7 positions agree with TRBD2. After removal of 5 bases from V and 2 bases from J, the junction contained 9 bases not matched to a gene. This CDR3 spans 15 amino acids. The V gene's germline CDR1 is MNHEY and CDR2 SMNVEV (reference sequence). The CDR3 spells CASSTTSARPYEQYF. The CDR3 coding sequence is TGTGCCAGCAGTACTACTAGCGCTCGACCCTACGAGCAGTACTTC.